This TCR beta chain comes out of a study of blood T cell repertoires in COVID-19 (dated by TCRdb to about 2020). In the study overall: Samples from collaborators originated in the United States, Italy and Spain and spanned both the acute and convalescent phases of COVID-19. The dataset comprised deeply sampled blood TCRbeta repertoires from subjects exposed to, actively infected with, or recovered from COVID-19. Samples were obtained from the ongoing ImmuneRACE study (first 160 participants) and from roughly 1,300 subjects provided by 6 global collaborators. Where HLA class I and class II types were available, the types were taken from metadata supplied by the sample provider, not from assay-based typing. A de-identified subject ID, COVID-19 status, age in years and sex were almost always included in the sample metadata. The repertoires were made available in a free public database intended to serve as a resource for research on the immune response to SARS-CoV-2. The prospective study material was composed of cDNA or gDNA derived from T cells, B-cell-depleted T cells, or PBMCs. Broader findings and caveats from the paper: The amount of clinical and demographic metadata varied by source and participant and was provided uncurated.

The CDR3 numbers 15 residues from cysteine through phenylalanine. Only the CDR3 portion is preserved as DNA: 45 bases, with reading frame beginning at the first base. V is pruned by 4 bases and J by 1 base, leaving 7 bases of the junction without a gene match. The germline V gene provides CDR1 SGHRS and CDR2 YFSETQ. A remark on this clone: What antigen it recognizes has not been identified. No clone much larger than this one lies a single base away; base qualities are absent.

Each collaborating institution followed its own protocols to collect whole blood in K2EDTA tubes. Collaborator samples were shipped for TCRbeta analysis as frozen whole blood, isolated PBMCs, or DNA extracted from either sample type. The immunoSEQ Assay, a bias-controlled multiplex PCR, was used to amplify TCRbeta CDR3 regions from genomic DNA. In the authors' own workflow: Within the assay, amplification of reference gene primers was used to estimate how many nucleated cells each sample contained. Sequence reads were collapsed and filtered to measure the absolute abundance of every unique TCRbeta CDR3 rearrangement. Productive Simpson clonality was computed per sample as the square root of Simpson's diversity index over productive rearrangements. TCRdb limited this immuneACCESS table to in-frame rearrangements with V and J called. A share of clones is missing; checked studies link under half to unresolved V genes, and the rest is unexplained. The DNA gave D and trimming, while V, J and clone size come from that table. The sample table shows under 150,000 clones, and more than 75% are seen once. The top ten clonotypes cover less than 2% of the sample.

The material sequenced was peripheral blood. The receptor was derived from a human donor in a cohort sampled during active COVID-19. The rearranged chain carries TRBV5-1 and TRBJ2-7; 8 central bases correspond to TRBD1. Read as DNA, the sequence is TGCGCCAGCAGCCGCGTACAGGGGGAGTCCTACGAGCAGTACTTC. Translated, this is CASSRVQGESYEQYF.